This is a list of T cell receptor beta chains from one sample in a study of long-term antiretroviral therapy in people with HIV. TCRdb's table, derived via immunoSEQ multiplex PCR, lists solely in-frame clones and lacks some. The sample carries around 17,000 clones, around 80% recorded once. The sequencing here drew on unsorted PBMCs, taken 0.1 years after starting antiretroviral therapy. These receptors were collected from a man younger than 35 with HIV. Both conserved end residues are part of each CDR3. The D gene is left open where the match is weak. Where a row states a size, it is once, few, many or the class of an expanded clone; other rows omit it.

j_gene: TRBJ2-7
abundance: NA
v_gene: TRBV9
d_gene: TRBD2
CDR3aa: CASSRRGEHYEQYF
CDR3nt: TGTGCCAGCAGCAGGCGGGGGGAACATTACGAGCAGTACTTC

j_gene: TRBJ2-1
abundance: NA
v_gene: TRBV2
d_gene: NA
CDR3aa: CASSLMKQFF
CDR3nt: TGTGCCAGCAGTCTTATGAAGCAGTTCTTC

j_gene: TRBJ2-7
abundance: NA
v_gene: TRBV7-6
d_gene: NA
CDR3aa: CASSPGREFEQYF
CDR3nt: TGTGCCAGCAGCCCCGGCAGGGAGTTCGAGCAGTACTTC

j_gene: TRBJ2-5
abundance: NA
v_gene: TRBV5-1
d_gene: TRBD2
CDR3aa: CASSLEASGEQETQYF
CDR3nt: TGCGCCAGCAGCTTGGAAGCCAGCGGGGAACAAGAGACCCAGTACTTC

j_gene: TRBJ2-7
abundance: NA
v_gene: TRBV7-2
d_gene: TRBD1
CDR3aa: CASSDGTGDSYEQYF
CDR3nt: TGTGCCAGCAGCGATGGGACAGGGGACTCCTACGAGCAGTACTTC

j_gene: TRBJ2-1
abundance: NA
v_gene: TRBV27
d_gene: NA
CDR3aa: CASSLNSVGSRNEQFF
CDR3nt: TGTGCCAGCAGTTTAAATAGTGTAGGAAGTCGCAATGAGCAGTTCTTC

j_gene: TRBJ2-5
abundance: once
v_gene: TRBV9
d_gene: TRBD1
CDR3aa: CASSPGTGLETQYF
CDR3nt: TGTGCCAGCAGCCCCGGGACAGGGTTGGAGACCCAGTACTTC

j_gene: TRBJ2-7
abundance: NA
v_gene: TRBV6-5
d_gene: NA
CDR3aa: CASSQVRGGVNEQYF
CDR3nt: TGTGCCAGCAGCCAAGTCAGGGGGGGTGTCAACGAGCAGTACTTC

j_gene: TRBJ2-2
abundance: once
v_gene: TRBV7-6
d_gene: TRBD2
CDR3aa: CASSYLAGGTGELFF
CDR3nt: TGTGCCAGCAGCTATCTAGCGGGAGGAACCGGGGAGCTGTTTTTT

j_gene: TRBJ1-2
abundance: NA
v_gene: TRBV10-3
d_gene: TRBD1
CDR3aa: CAIRGNYNKTGGDGYTF
CDR3nt: TGTGCCATCAGGGGGAACTACAACAAGACAGGGGGAGACGGCTACACCTTC

j_gene: TRBJ1-3
abundance: once
v_gene: TRBV29-1
d_gene: NA
CDR3aa: CSAGLGQSGNTIYF
CDR3nt: TGCAGCGCGGGTCTCGGTCAATCTGGAAACACCATATATTTT

j_gene: TRBJ1-1
abundance: few
v_gene: TRBV19
d_gene: NA
CDR3aa: CASSEYHTEAFF
CDR3nt: TGTGCCAGTAGTGAGTACCACACTGAAGCTTTCTTT

j_gene: TRBJ2-7
abundance: NA
v_gene: TRBV7-6
d_gene: TRBD2
CDR3aa: CASSFGASGRYHEQYF
CDR3nt: TGTGCCAGCAGCTTTGGGGCTAGCGGGAGGTACCACGAGCAGTACTTC

j_gene: TRBJ1-1
abundance: NA
v_gene: TRBV4-3
d_gene: NA
CDR3aa: CASSQVSTASNTEAFF
CDR3nt: TGCGCCAGCAGCCAAGTTTCGACAGCTTCGAACACTGAAGCTTTCTTT

j_gene: TRBJ1-5
abundance: NA
v_gene: TRBV5-6
d_gene: NA
CDR3aa: CASSLADGWGPQHF
CDR3nt: TGTGCCAGCAGCTTAGCGGACGGGTGGGGACCCCAGCATTTT

j_gene: TRBJ1-2
abundance: NA
v_gene: TRBV5-1
d_gene: NA
CDR3aa: CASSLVGDSSYGYTF
CDR3nt: TGCGCCAGCAGCTTGGTAGGCGATTCGAGCTATGGCTACACCTTC

j_gene: TRBJ2-2
abundance: NA
v_gene: TRBV2
d_gene: NA
CDR3aa: CASYKGGAGELFF
CDR3nt: TGTGCCAGCTACAAAGGGGGAGCCGGGGAGCTGTTTTTT

j_gene: TRBJ2-3
abundance: NA
v_gene: TRBV19
d_gene: NA
CDR3aa: CASTKGNTQYF
CDR3nt: TGTGCCTCGACCAAAGGCAATACGCAGTATTTT

j_gene: TRBJ2-7
abundance: few
v_gene: TRBV2
d_gene: NA
CDR3aa: CASRVYEQYF
CDR3nt: TGTGCCAGCAGAGTCTACGAGCAGTACTTC

j_gene: TRBJ1-5
abundance: NA
v_gene: TRBV7-8
d_gene: TRBD1
CDR3aa: CASSLGRWGQGLVDQPQHF
CDR3nt: TGTGCCAGCAGCTTAGGGAGATGGGGACAGGGTTTGGTCGATCAGCCCCAGCATTTT

j_gene: TRBJ1-1
abundance: NA
v_gene: TRBV4-2
d_gene: NA
CDR3aa: CASSRLSGLRLEAFF
CDR3nt: TGTGCCAGCAGCCGTTTGTCTGGACTCCGGCTTGAAGCTTTCTTT

j_gene: TRBJ1-1
abundance: NA
v_gene: TRBV19
d_gene: TRBD1
CDR3aa: CASSARQGVATEAFF
CDR3nt: TGTGCCAGTAGTGCGAGACAGGGAGTAGCAACTGAAGCTTTCTTT

j_gene: TRBJ2-7
abundance: NA
v_gene: TRBV7-2
d_gene: TRBD2
CDR3aa: CASPRRSPSGRRRSYEQYF
CDR3nt: TGTGCCAGCCCTCGTCGGTCTCCTAGCGGGAGGCGGCGGTCCTACGAGCAGTACTTC

j_gene: TRBJ1-5
abundance: NA
v_gene: TRBV28
d_gene: NA
CDR3aa: CASSLINQPQHF
CDR3nt: TGTGCCAGCAGTTTAATTAATCAGCCCCAGCATTTT

j_gene: TRBJ2-2
abundance: NA
v_gene: TRBV19
d_gene: NA
CDR3aa: CASSLANGELFF
CDR3nt: TGTGCCAGTAGTCTCGCCAACGGGGAGCTGTTTTTT

j_gene: TRBJ2-3
abundance: NA
v_gene: TRBV29-1
d_gene: NA
CDR3aa: CSNKRIGTDTQYF
CDR3nt: TGCAGCAATAAAAGGATCGGCACAGATACGCAGTATTTT

j_gene: TRBJ2-5
abundance: NA
v_gene: TRBV7-2
d_gene: NA
CDR3aa: CASSPRTAPETQYF
CDR3nt: TGTGCCAGCAGCCCCCGGACAGCCCCAGAGACCCAGTACTTC

j_gene: TRBJ1-1
abundance: NA
v_gene: TRBV19
d_gene: NA
CDR3aa: CASSIVWQRNTEAFF
CDR3nt: TGTGCCAGTAGTATAGTCTGGCAGAGGAACACTGAAGCTTTCTTT

j_gene: TRBJ2-7
abundance: NA
v_gene: TRBV5-5
d_gene: NA
CDR3aa: CASSENVREQYF
CDR3nt: TGTGCCAGCAGCGAGAACGTGAGGGAGCAGTACTTC

j_gene: TRBJ1-2
abundance: NA
v_gene: TRBV4-3
d_gene: NA
CDR3aa: CASSQDFEYGYTF
CDR3nt: TGCGCCAGCAGCCAAGATTTCGAGTATGGCTACACCTTC

j_gene: TRBJ1-5
abundance: NA
v_gene: TRBV6-1
d_gene: NA
CDR3aa: CASSEAKGDQPQHF
CDR3nt: TGTGCCAGCAGTGAAGCGAAGGGGGATCAGCCCCAGCATTTT

j_gene: TRBJ2-2
abundance: once
v_gene: TRBV7-2
d_gene: NA
CDR3aa: CASRIDADTGELFF
CDR3nt: TGTGCCTCAAGGATAGATGCCGACACCGGGGAGCTGTTTTTT

j_gene: TRBJ2-6
abundance: NA
v_gene: TRBV4-1
d_gene: NA
CDR3aa: CASSREGELWRANVLTF
CDR3nt: TGCGCCAGCAGCCGCGAGGGGGAGCTCTGGAGGGCCAACGTCCTGACTTTC

j_gene: TRBJ2-7
abundance: NA
v_gene: TRBV27
d_gene: TRBD1
CDR3aa: CASSLSQGASAYEQYF
CDR3nt: TGTGCCAGCAGTTTGTCCCAGGGGGCGTCCGCCTACGAGCAGTACTTC

j_gene: TRBJ1-2
abundance: NA
v_gene: TRBV29-1
d_gene: NA
CDR3aa: CSVEVAGPDNYGYTF
CDR3nt: TGCAGCGTTGAGGTTGCGGGTCCTGATAACTATGGCTACACCTTC

j_gene: TRBJ2-1
abundance: NA
v_gene: TRBV7-9
d_gene: TRBD2
CDR3aa: CASSSMGLAGAGYNEQFF
CDR3nt: TGTGCCAGCAGCTCTATGGGACTAGCGGGAGCAGGCTACAATGAGCAGTTCTTC

j_gene: TRBJ2-1
abundance: NA
v_gene: TRBV27
d_gene: NA
CDR3aa: CASGSSSYNEQFF
CDR3nt: TGTGCCAGCGGGTCGAGCTCCTACAATGAGCAGTTCTTC

j_gene: TRBJ1-1
abundance: NA
v_gene: TRBV5-1
d_gene: NA
CDR3aa: CASSLLPDSFEAFF
CDR3nt: TGCGCCAGCAGCTTGCTGCCGGACAGTTTTGAAGCTTTCTTT